The clone carrying this T cell receptor beta chain was seen only once. This sample was taken from a study of blood T cell repertoires in COVID-19. Across the whole study: Both acute and convalescent COVID-19 samples were obtained from the United States, Italy and Spain. Nucleic acid was either cDNA or gDNA, and it came from T cells, B-cell-depleted T cells, or PBMCs.

Participants were aged roughly 18 to 100 years from about 25 US areas. Participants were placed into cohorts based on the clinical history they reported. Sequencing was performed with immunoSEQ multiplex PCR; in TCRdb, only in-frame clones are kept and a portion is missing. The table has approximately 210,000 clones, about nine tenths seen once. Germline V CDR1 and CDR2: LGHDT, YNNKEL (reference sequence). This CDR3 is 15 amino acids long. Germline trimming cut 4 bases from V and 1 base from J; bases unmatched to any gene: 4. J is TRBJ2-7 and V is TRBV3-1 (or the pseudogene TRBV3-2); 10 nucleotides match TRBD2. The specimen was PBMCs or T cells enriched from blood (not recorded which). The origin of this receptor is a man aged 30-40 years in a cohort exposed to, infected with or recovered from COVID-19 (not recorded which). The CDR3 loop is CASSPTTSGSYEQYF. The CDR3 bases are TGTGCCAGCAGCCCCACGACTAGCGGGTCCTACGAGCAGTACTTC.